The present T cell receptor (beta chain) was sequenced within a study of regulatory T cells in long-lasting Graves disease. Study-wide points: Thyroid tissue went unstudied; only peripheral blood was examined. Between persistent patients, about 2,700 public clonotypes were shared, exceeding the approximately 900 shared between new patients. Reduced TCR diversity was observed in persistent Graves' patients versus newly diagnosed patients.

Relying on iRepertoire HTBI primers and Arm-PCR of CDR3 regions, the team built TCR beta libraries. Each CDR3 protein gets one entry after TCRdb re-called the multiplex PCR reads with MiXCR. The sample yields some 470,000 distinct CDR3 sequences, about 22% seen once. Points on this clonotype: Its antigen is not identified.

Time point here: persistent/refractory GD, antithyroid drugs over 5 years with positive TRAb. There was RNA extracted from PBMCs, and the TCR library was made from it. This TCR was sampled from a female donor with Graves disease. Sequences were derived from peripheral blood mononuclear cells (PBMCs), sampled when the disease was refractory, from a patient treated with antithyroid drugs.

CDR3 DNA: TGTGCCAGCAGTTTCCGGGGGGGGCTGGGGACTAAAGCTTTCTTT. This sequence encodes CASSFRGGLGTKAFF. The chain is built from TRBV28 and TRBJ1-1, with D possibly matching TRBD1 (6 bases). Germline loops: CDR1 MDHEN, CDR2 SYDVKM. The CDR3 covers 15 residues. Trimming shortened V by 3 bases and J by 9 bases, and 20 bases separated the two germline ends.